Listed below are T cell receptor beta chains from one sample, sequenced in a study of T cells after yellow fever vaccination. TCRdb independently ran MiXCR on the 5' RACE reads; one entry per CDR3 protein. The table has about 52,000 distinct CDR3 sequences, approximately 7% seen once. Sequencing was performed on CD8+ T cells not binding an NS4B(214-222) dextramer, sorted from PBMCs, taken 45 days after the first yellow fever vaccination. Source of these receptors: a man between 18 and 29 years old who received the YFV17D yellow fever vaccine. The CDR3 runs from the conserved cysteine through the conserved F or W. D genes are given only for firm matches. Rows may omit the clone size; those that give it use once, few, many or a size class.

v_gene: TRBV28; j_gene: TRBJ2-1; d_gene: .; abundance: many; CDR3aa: CASSPPGEVNNEQFF; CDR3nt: TGTGCCAGCAGTCCTCCCGGTGAGGTCAACAATGAGCAGTTCTTC
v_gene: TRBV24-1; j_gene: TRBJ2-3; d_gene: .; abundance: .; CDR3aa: CATSEGYRVPHGLSTDTQYF; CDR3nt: TGTGCCACCAGTGAGGGGTACAGGGTGCCCCACGGCCTTAGCACAGATACGCAGTATTTT
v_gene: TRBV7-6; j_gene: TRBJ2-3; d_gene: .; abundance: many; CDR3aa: CASSLGGGPDTQYF; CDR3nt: TGTGCCAGCAGCTTAGGCGGGGGCCCCGATACGCAGTATTTT
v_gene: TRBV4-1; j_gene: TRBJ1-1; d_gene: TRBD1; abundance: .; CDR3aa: CASSQDQTGANTEAFF; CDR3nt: TGCGCCAGCAGCCAAGATCAAACAGGGGCGAACACTGAAGCTTTCTTT
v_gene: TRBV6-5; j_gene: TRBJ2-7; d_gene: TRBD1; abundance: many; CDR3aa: CASSYSGTGRYEQYF; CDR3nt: TGTGCCAGCAGTTACTCCGGGACAGGGCGCTACGAGCAGTACTTC
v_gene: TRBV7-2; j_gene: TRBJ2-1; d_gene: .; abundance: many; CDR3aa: CASSPTTHNEQFF; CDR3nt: TGTGCCAGCAGTCCAACTACCCACAATGAGCAGTTCTTC
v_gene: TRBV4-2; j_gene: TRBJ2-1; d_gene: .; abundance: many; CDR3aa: CASSQVLAPSSYNEQFF; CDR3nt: TGTGCCAGCAGCCAAGTCCTGGCCCCGAGCTCCTACAATGAGCAGTTCTTC
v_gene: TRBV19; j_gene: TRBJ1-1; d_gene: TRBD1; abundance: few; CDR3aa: CASSIWTGGNTEAFF; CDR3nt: TGTGCCAGTAGTATTTGGACAGGTGGGAACACTGAAGCTTTCTTT
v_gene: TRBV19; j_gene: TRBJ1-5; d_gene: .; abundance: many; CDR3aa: CASSIVDSSNQPQHF; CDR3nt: TGTGCCAGTAGTATAGTAGACAGTAGCAATCAGCCCCAGCATTTT
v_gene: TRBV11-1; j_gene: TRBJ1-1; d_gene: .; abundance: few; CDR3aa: CASSISNTEAFF; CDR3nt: TGTGCCAGCAGCATTTCGAACACTGAAGCTTTCTTT
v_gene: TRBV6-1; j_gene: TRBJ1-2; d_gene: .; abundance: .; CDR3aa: CASSPSGGSNYGYTF; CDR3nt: TGTGCCAGCAGTCCCTCCGGGGGATCTAACTATGGCTACACCTTC
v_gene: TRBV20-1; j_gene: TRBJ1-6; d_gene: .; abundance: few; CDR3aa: CSVGGLGDSPLHF; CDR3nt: TGCAGTGTCGGTGGGTTGGGGGATTCACCCCTCCACTTT
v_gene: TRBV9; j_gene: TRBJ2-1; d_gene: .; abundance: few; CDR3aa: CASSVEGWNEQFF; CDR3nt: TGTGCCAGCAGCGTAGAGGGGTGGAATGAGCAGTTCTTC
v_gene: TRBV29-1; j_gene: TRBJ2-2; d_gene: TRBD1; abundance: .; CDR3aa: CSALGQGVGELFF; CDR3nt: TGCAGCGCCCTAGGACAGGGGGTCGGGGAGCTGTTTTTT
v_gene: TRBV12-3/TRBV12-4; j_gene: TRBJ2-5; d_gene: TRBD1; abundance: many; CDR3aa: CASSFDRGQRDKETQYF; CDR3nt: TGTGCCAGCAGTTTTGATAGGGGGCAACGAGATAAAGAGACCCAGTACTTC
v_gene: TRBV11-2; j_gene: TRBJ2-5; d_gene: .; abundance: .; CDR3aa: CASTTDLGAQYF; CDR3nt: TGTGCCAGCACCACCGACCTGGGGGCCCAGTACTTC
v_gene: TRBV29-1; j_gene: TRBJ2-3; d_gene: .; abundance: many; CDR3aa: CSVDGTALVGTDTQYF; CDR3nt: TGCAGCGTTGACGGGACGGCGTTGGTGGGCACAGATACGCAGTATTTT
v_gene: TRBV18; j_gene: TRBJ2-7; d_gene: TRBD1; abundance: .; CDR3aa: CASSPRDSPYEQYF; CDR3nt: TGTGCCAGCTCACCCAGGGACAGCCCCTACGAGCAGTACTTC
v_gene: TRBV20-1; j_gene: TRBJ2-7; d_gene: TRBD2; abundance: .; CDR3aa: CSARESSGASRRYEQYF; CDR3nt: TGCAGTGCTAGAGAGTCTAGCGGGGCCTCCCGTAGATACGAGCAGTACTTC
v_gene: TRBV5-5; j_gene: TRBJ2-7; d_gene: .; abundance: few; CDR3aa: CASSLKNLDPYEQYF; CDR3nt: TGTGCCAGCAGCTTAAAAAATTTGGACCCCTACGAGCAGTACTTC
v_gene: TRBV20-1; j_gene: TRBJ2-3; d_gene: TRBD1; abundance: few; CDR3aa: CSAGIRDRDPTDTQYF; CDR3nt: TGCAGTGCTGGGATCCGGGACAGGGATCCCACAGATACGCAGTATTTT
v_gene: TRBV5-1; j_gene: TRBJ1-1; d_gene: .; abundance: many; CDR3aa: CASSLEGAEHAFF; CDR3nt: TGCGCCAGCAGCTTGGAGGGAGCCGAGCACGCTTTCTTT